This T cell receptor beta chain was recorded in a study of T cell changes during pregnancy in multiple sclerosis. Looked up from germline, CDR1 is LNHDA and CDR2 is SQIVND (reference sequence). With 4 bases clipped from V and 4 bases from J, the junction kept 4 bases outside the gene matches. The CDR3 is made up of 14 amino acids. Method: immunoSEQ multiplex PCR; TCRdb's copy keeps in-frame clones and lacks some. The repertoire holds about 79,000 clones, 90% to 95% seen once, with 0.45% to 0.55% in the top ten. This TCR was recovered from a female donor with multiple sclerosis, enrolled in a pregnancy study. The chain recombines TRBV19 with TRBJ1-5; TRBD1 agrees at 7 bases. This material consisted of CD4+ T cells from peripheral blood mononuclear cells, taken in the second trimester of pregnancy. In nucleotides, the CDR3 is TGTGCCAGTAGTAAGGGGGCGAGTAATCAGCCCCAGCATTTT. Protein sequence: CASSKGASNQPQHF.